This TCR beta chain was obtained from a study of CD8 T cells in ankylosing spondylitis. On this clonotype itself: As yet, its antigen is unknown.

The CDR3 length is 13 residues. Germline V CDR1 and CDR2: SGHRS, YFSETQ. V gave up 5 bases and J gave up 4 bases; unmatched junction bases: 5. TCRdb passed the 5' RACE reads through MiXCR, listing each CDR3 protein once. Among about 260,000 distinct CDR3 sequences listed, 20% were seen once. Study-level results: Disease-linked clones were reportedly significantly enriched in matched ankylosing spondylitis synovial fluid.

The sequencing sample was made of blood, either unsorted or a sorted T cell fraction (not recorded which). This chain links TRBV5-1 with TRBJ2-5; the match to TRBD2 covers 7 bases. The origin of this receptor is a male donor with ankylosing spondylitis or in good health (not recorded which). The CDR3 coding sequence is TGCGCCAGCAGTTCGGGAGGCGGAGAGACCCAGTACTTC. Translation gives CASSSGGGETQYF.